This TCR beta chain was identified during a study of CD8+ T cells in alopecia areata (dated by TCRdb to the late 2010s). About the investigation overall: The treated patients, all with moderate-to-severe alopecia areata, were enrolled in an open-label pilot trial of oral tofacitinib given at 5 to 10 mg twice daily. Tofacitinib was given for 6 to 18 months, followed by 6 months of follow-up off drug to assess delayed response and recurrence. In treated patients, disease severity was measured using the SALT score, which gives the percentage of scalp surface area affected. In both human patients and the C3H/HeJ mouse model, the study applied high-throughput TCRbeta sequencing to look at T cell clonal expansion in alopecia areata. In humans, TCRbeta sequencing was performed on scalp tissue and on sorted CD4+ and CD8+ peripheral blood T cells from healthy controls and from patients with patchy or totalis/universalis alopecia areata. Biopsies were taken from tofacitinib-treated patients at baseline and at 4 and 24 weeks of treatment, and a later scalp biopsy was taken in several of the tofacitinib-treated patients. Scalp clonality was compared among normal scalp (n=4), patchy alopecia areata scalp (n=8), and alopecia totalis/universalis scalp (n=8). RNA came from the PAXgene miRNA kit for fixed scalp, the miRNeasy kit for PBMCs, and the RNeasy kit for mouse skin. TCRbeta CDR3 regions were amplified by immunoSEQ multiplex PCR using 35 Vbeta forward and 13 Jbeta reverse primers. The paper's findings and limits, for the study overall: Shared TCR sequences between patients were less evident than in mice, which may be partly attributable to HLA diversity in the patient population. Compared with normal scalp, lesional scalp, particularly in alopecia totalis/universalis, had higher clonality and more expanded CD8+ clones, which suggests antigenic drive. During tofacitinib treatment, many expanded lesional clones remained in scalp and blood, and this persistence may partly explain relapse after treatment is stopped. Because the treated cohort was small and had just a single nonresponder, larger studies are needed to establish links between baseline CD8+ expansion and response. With tofacitinib, both scalp clonality and the number of expanded CD8+ clones among the top 100 scalp clones went down significantly. Unlike mouse skin, which is dominated by gammadelta T cells, normal human skin has resident alphabeta T cells that are also sequenced, and this complicates analysis of the scalp TCR repertoire.

On this clone: Its antigen remains unidentified. Qualities for individual bases were not recorded, and no much larger clone is one base off.

The treatment or condition tag for this specimen amounts to: oral pan-JAK inhibitor, 5-10 mg twice daily. Peripheral blood and lesional scalp punch biopsies were obtained from patients with alopecia areata. PBMCs were isolated by density centrifugation and stained for CD3, CD4 and CD8, after which CD4+ and CD8+ T cells were sorted on a FACSAria. Library preparation employed the immunoSEQ multiplex PCR assay. RNA was extracted from all samples and reverse transcribed into cDNA, which served as template for TCR sequencing. SuperScript III was used to make first-strand cDNA, primed with a 2:1 mix of oligo-dT and random hexamers. Amplification bias was assessed with a synthetic immune receptor repertoire, and residual bias was removed computationally. In the authors' own workflow: Raw reads were preprocessed to remove errors, and CDR3 was defined according to IMGT conventions as the region from the conserved cysteine to phenylalanine. To get clonality, Shannon entropy was normalized by log2 of the number of productive unique TCRs and the result was subtracted from 1. Whether scalp clones were CD4 or CD8 was inferred by matching scalp TCRbeta sequences against CD4 and CD8 repertoires sorted from blood. The table was pulled from immuneACCESS by TCRdb, which kept in-frame rearrangements only. Such tables lose some clones; where checked, under half of the loss comes from unresolved V genes, and the rest has no known cause. That table furnishes V, J and clone size, whereas the DNA furnished D and trimming. The sample profile shows about 270,000 clones; 45% to 70% of them were found once. Clones ranked in the top ten supply 0.93% of the sample.

The sample here was CD4+ T cells sorted from blood, taken around week 54, from a patient treated with tofacitinib. The receptor was isolated from a human donor with alopecia areata.

DNA sequence: TGTGCCAGCAGCTTAGGGACTAGATCCGGGGAGCTGTTTTTT. Its protein product is CASSLGTRSGELFF. The sequence links TRBV7-2 to TRBJ2-2; 7 nucleotides in the junction match TRBD2. The CDR3, cysteine through phenylalanine, is 14 amino acids long. Just CDR3 DNA is preserved here, 42 bases in frame from base 1. Reading the germline V gene gives CDR1 SGHTA and CDR2 FQGNSA. V is cut back by 1 base and J by 6 bases, with 2 bases in the junction unmatched.